Each of the 9 T cell receptor beta chains below was sequenced from the same sample in a study of T cells in Graves' hyperthyroidism and ophthalmopathy. Amplification of TCR beta CDR3 regions was performed using RNA transcripts as template. When the TCR CDR3 underwent first-round RT-PCR, the HTBI primer set was used. A single record per CDR3 protein comes from TCRdb applying MiXCR to the multiplex PCR reads. This table has approximately 590,000 distinct CDR3 sequences, about a sixth appearing once. Sequences were obtained from blood. The receptors here all came from a woman aged 25-40 years with Graves' hyperthyroidism.

The table lists this clonotype with many counts. The chain is built from TRBV2 and TRBJ1-1; D is unresolved. Germline V gives CDR1 SNHLY, CDR2 FYNNEI. V lost 7 bases and J 1 base, leaving 10 bases between the germline ends. This CDR3 contains 13 residues. The CDR3 bases are TGTGCCAGCATTGGCCTGCGGAACACTGAAGCTTTCTTT. Translation gives CASIGLRNTEAFF.

Worth noting for this clonotype: It may be a read error: a sequence one base away is much more abundant. The J gene is TRBJ1-5, the V gene TRBV30; a weak D match, TRBD1 (5 bases). The CDR3 runs 15 residues. Germline-derived CDR1 and CDR2 are GTSNPN and SVGIG (reference sequence). Here the CDR3 DNA reads TGTGCCTGGAGTCCCGGGACGGCGAGCAATCAGCCCCGGCATTTT. Its protein product is CAWSPGTASNQPRHF.

Turning to this clonotype: At one boundary the junction diverges from the germline segment, which might be a read error. The chain has TRBV28 and TRBJ2-7; D call uncertain. This CDR3 comprises 15 residues. Germline V gives CDR1 MDHEN, CDR2 SYDVKM. The CDR3 DNA follows: TGTGCCAGCAGTTTATTTCCCCAGACCTCCTACGAGCAATACTTC. This translates into CASSLFPQTSYEQYF.

In the case of this clonotype: One end of the junction fails to match germline, which may point to a read error. The rearrangement uses TRBV7-9 and TRBJ2-7, with a weak D call TRBD2 (6 bases). The CDR3 spans 11 residues. The germline V gene encodes CDR1 SEHNR and CDR2 FQNEAQ (reference sequence). This CDR3 reads CASSLEEGREF. The CDR3 bases are TGTGCCAGCAGCTTAGAGGAGGGGCGGGAATTC.

As for this clonotype: One junction end does not reproduce the germline sequence, and a read error may be involved. This chain uses TRBV28 with TRBJ2-7; D is perhaps TRBD1 (6 bases). The V gene's germline CDR1 is MDHEN and CDR2 SYDVKM. The CDR3 extends over 14 amino acids. The CDR3 reads CVSTMGASVYEQYF. The CDR3 coding sequence is TGTGTCAGCACCATGGGGGCCTCTGTTTACGAGCAGTACTTC.

This clonotype was recorded many times. This sequence joins TRBV2 and TRBJ2-1; maybe TRBD2 (7 bases). The germline V gene encodes CDR1 SNHLY and CDR2 FYNNEI. V shed 6 bases and J shed 8 bases, with 23 bases lying between them. This CDR3 is built from 16 residues. The chain's CDR3 is CASSPWGGPPGDEQFF. Here the CDR3 DNA reads TGTGCCAGCAGCCCCTGGGGAGGGCCCCCAGGGGATGAGCAGTTCTTC.

CDR3 sequence: CASSQEGGIHEQFF. The CDR3 coding sequence is TGTGCCAGCAGCCAAGAGGGGGGGATCCATGAGCAGTTCTTC. The chain uses TRBV4-2 and TRBJ2-1, with TRBD2 identical over 7 bases. Germline values: CDR1 LGHNA, CDR2 YNFKEQ. The CDR3 length is 14 residues. V was clipped by 0 bases and J by 8 bases; unmatched bases: 4.

The genes are TRBV12-3 or TRBV12-4 and TRBJ2-7; a possible D gene is TRBD2 (5 bases). The CDR3 has 14 amino acids. V gave up 7 bases and J gave up 3 bases, with 16 bases separating them. The CDR3 is CASTSSGSSYEQYF. CDR3 DNA: TGTGCCAGCACCTCTTCGGGGAGTAGCTACGAGCAGTACTTC.

This clonotype was seen at least ten times. V gene TRBV29-1 combines with J gene TRBJ1-1; 8 bases line up with TRBD1. This CDR3 contains 14 residues. The V segment lost 2 bases and the J segment 0 bases; nucleotides outside the gene matches: 2. CDR1 is SQVTM, CDR2 ANQGSEA, per germline. The CDR3 loop is CSVELDRVNTEAFF. The CDR3, as DNA: TGCAGCGTTGAACTGGACAGGGTGAACACTGAAGCTTTCTTT.